The 9 T cell receptor beta chains listed next were all sequenced from one sample in a study of human T cells and chemical hapten exposure (dated by TCRdb to the early 2020s). The label giving this sample's time point can be read as: patch test 2, 6 weeks after DPC sensitization. This specimen's treatment or condition label, interpreted: therapeutic diphenylcyclopropenone sensitization with weekly scalp DPC. The method was RACE. The instrument was a NextSeq 500. TCRdb applied fastp at Q25 and MiXCR to the public reads, then kept only in-frame beta chains. Identical CDR3 proteins give one entry, which carries the most common genes and DNA. The sample table contains fewer than 150,000 distinct CDR3 sequences; only one count was recorded for about 11% of them. Around 1.4% of the sample comes from the top ten. The material sequenced was whole blood, taken in connection with sensitization to the hapten diphenylcyclopropenone (DPC). These receptors were collected from a woman aged 50 to 60 with alopecia areata. Some clones in this sample may be carry-over from other donors' samples.

The genes are TRBV3-1 and TRBJ2-3; maybe TRBD1 (5 bases). V gave up 1 base and J gave up 8 bases, with 16 bases separating them. The CDR3 contains 15 residues. The V gene's germline CDR1 is LGHDT and CDR2 YNNKEL (reference sequence). The CDR3, as DNA: TGTGCCAGCAGCCAAGGGCGCGGACAAATGGGTACGCAGTATTTT. Translating gives CASSQGRGQMGTQYF.

This clonotype has just a few counts. The V gene is TRBV20-1, the J gene TRBJ1-2; 7 nucleotides agree with TRBD1. The CDR3 loop spans 13 amino acids. V shed 6 bases, J shed 5 bases, and the junction held 9 bases outside the gene matches. Germline CDR1 is DFQATT and CDR2 is SNEGSKA (reference sequence). CDR3 in amino acids: CSATTGEAYGYTF. Written as DNA, the CDR3 is TGCAGTGCCACTACAGGGGAGGCGTATGGCTACACCTTC.

The rearrangement links TRBV29-1 to TRBJ2-3; unclear D gene. CDR1 and CDR2 (germline): SQVTM, ANQGSEA. V was trimmed by 6 bases and J by 6 bases, leaving 16 bases between them. The CDR3 is 13 amino acids. The chain's CDR3 is CSVKLRLRDTQYF. The CDR3 nucleotides are TGCAGCGTCAAGCTACGGCTCAGGGATACGCAGTATTTT.

The V call is TRBV7-2, the J call TRBJ2-7, with 7 bases lining up with TRBD2. The ends lost 5 bases at V and 0 bases at J; junction bases unmatched: 7. The CDR3 extends over 15 amino acids. In germline, CDR1 is SGHTA, CDR2 FQGNSA. This CDR3 reads CASSRTSVSSYEQYF. The CDR3 DNA is TGTGCCAGCAGCCGTACTAGCGTTTCCTCCTACGAGCAGTACTTC.

This chain's CDR3 is CASSLASGGNYGYTF. The DNA of the CDR3 is TGTGCCAGCAGCTTAGCTTCAGGGGGAAACTATGGCTACACCTTC. J is TRBJ1-2 and V is TRBV7-9, with 7 bases that match TRBD1. Losses at the gene ends were 0 bases for V and 2 bases for J; bases not matched to a gene: 3. The CDR3 consists of 15 residues. In germline, CDR1 is SEHNR, CDR2 FQNEAQ (reference sequence).

V and J are TRBV5-1 and TRBJ2-3; tentative D call: TRBD2 (5 bases). V gave up 4 bases and J gave up 6 bases, with 18 bases separating them. The CDR3 length is 15 residues. From germline, CDR1 is SGHRS and CDR2 YFSETQ. The CDR3 loop is CASSAGLLTPDTQYF. The DNA for the CDR3 is TGCGCCAGCAGCGCTGGACTCCTCACGCCGGATACGCAGTATTTT. Full variable domain (outside the CDR3, taken from reference TRBV5-1 and TRBJ2-3): KAGVTQTPRYLIKTRGQQVTLSCSPISGHRSVSWYQQTPGQGLQFLFEYFSETQRNKGNFPGRFSGRQFSNSRSEMNVSTLELGDSALYLCASSAGLLTPDTQYFGPGTRLTVL.

This clonotype was found once. The chain carries TRBV4-2 and TRBJ2-5; 12 nucleotides align to TRBD2. Germline CDR1 and CDR2: LGHNA and YNFKEQ. The V segment lost 4 bases and the J segment 0 bases; nucleotides outside the gene matches: 0. This CDR3 has 15 amino acids. CDR3 protein: CASSRTSGDQETQYF. As DNA, the CDR3 is TGTGCCAGCAGCCGGACTAGCGGGGACCAAGAGACCCAGTACTTC.

There are many counts of this clonotype. The rearrangement uses TRBV28 and TRBJ2-3; D is unresolved. The CDR3 is 13 residues long. Germline-derived CDR1 and CDR2 are MDHEN and SYDVKM. V was cut by 4 bases and J by 5 bases, with 10 bases left in between. CDR3 bases: TGTGCCAGCAGTTGGGCCGGCCGAGATACGCAGTATTTT. Translating gives CASSWAGRDTQYF.

CDR3 sequence reads: CASSLRRGYNSPLHF. The DNA of the CDR3 is TGTGCCAGCAGTTTGCGTAGGGGTTATAATTCACCCCTCCACTTT. The chain has TRBV12-3 or TRBV12-4 and TRBJ1-6, with D perhaps matching TRBD1 (5 bases). V lost 3 bases, J lost 4 bases, and 10 bases lay in between. The CDR3 covers 15 residues.